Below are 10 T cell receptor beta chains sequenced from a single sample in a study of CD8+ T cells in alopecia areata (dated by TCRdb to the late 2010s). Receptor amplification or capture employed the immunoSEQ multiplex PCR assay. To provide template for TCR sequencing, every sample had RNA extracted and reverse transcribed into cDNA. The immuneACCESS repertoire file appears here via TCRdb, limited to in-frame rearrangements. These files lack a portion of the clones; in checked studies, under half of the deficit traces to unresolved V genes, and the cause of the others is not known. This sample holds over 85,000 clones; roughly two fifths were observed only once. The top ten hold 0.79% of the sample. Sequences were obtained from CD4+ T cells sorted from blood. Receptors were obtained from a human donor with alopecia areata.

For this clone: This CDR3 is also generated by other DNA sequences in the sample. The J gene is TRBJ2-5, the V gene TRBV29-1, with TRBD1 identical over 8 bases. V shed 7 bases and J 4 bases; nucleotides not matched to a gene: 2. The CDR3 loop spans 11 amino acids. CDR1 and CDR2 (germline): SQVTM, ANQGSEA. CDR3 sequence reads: CSGDRGETQYF. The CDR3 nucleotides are TGCAGCGGTGACAGGGGAGAGACCCAGTACTTC.

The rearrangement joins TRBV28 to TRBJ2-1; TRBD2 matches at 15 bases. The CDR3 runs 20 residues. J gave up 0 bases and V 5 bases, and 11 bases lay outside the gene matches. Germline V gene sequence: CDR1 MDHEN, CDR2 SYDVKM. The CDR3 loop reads CASSLTGLAGGPSSYNEQFF. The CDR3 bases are TGTGCCAGCAGTCTGACCGGACTAGCGGGAGGGCCGAGCTCCTACAATGAGCAGTTCTTC.

The CDR3 DNA reads TGTGCCAGCTCACCGGTAGGGCCCACTGAAGCTTTCTTT. Its translation is CASSPVGPTEAFF. The genes are TRBV18 and TRBJ1-1; D ambiguous. Germline CDR1 reads KGHSH; CDR2 reads LQKENI. Between the trimmed V and J ends, which lost 3 bases and 4 bases, there was a span of 9 bases. The CDR3 contains 13 residues.

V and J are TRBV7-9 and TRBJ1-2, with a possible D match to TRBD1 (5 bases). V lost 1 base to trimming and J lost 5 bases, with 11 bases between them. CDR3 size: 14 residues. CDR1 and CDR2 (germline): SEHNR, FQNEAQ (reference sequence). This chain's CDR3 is CASSLERGDYGYTF. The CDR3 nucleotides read TGTGCCAGCAGCTTAGAGAGGGGCGATTATGGCTACACCTTC.

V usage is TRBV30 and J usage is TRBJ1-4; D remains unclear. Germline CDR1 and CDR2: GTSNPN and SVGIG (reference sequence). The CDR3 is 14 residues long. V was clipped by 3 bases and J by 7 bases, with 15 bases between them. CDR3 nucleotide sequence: TGTGCCTGGAGCTCGCACGGGAGGAGTGAAAAACTGTTTTTT. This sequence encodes CAWSSHGRSEKLFF.

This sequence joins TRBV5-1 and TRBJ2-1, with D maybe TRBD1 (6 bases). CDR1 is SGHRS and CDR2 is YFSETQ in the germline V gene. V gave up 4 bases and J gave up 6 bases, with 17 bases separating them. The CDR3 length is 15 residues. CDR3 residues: CASSAPQGSGNEQFF. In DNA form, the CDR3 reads TGCGCCAGCAGCGCCCCACAGGGATCCGGCAATGAGCAGTTCTTC.

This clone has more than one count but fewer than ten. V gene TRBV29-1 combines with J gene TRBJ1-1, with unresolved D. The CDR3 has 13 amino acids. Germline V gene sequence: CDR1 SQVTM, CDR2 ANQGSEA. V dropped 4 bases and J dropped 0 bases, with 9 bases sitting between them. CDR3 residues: CSVVFSLNTEAFF. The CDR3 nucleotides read TGCAGCGTTGTTTTCAGCTTGAACACTGAAGCTTTCTTT.

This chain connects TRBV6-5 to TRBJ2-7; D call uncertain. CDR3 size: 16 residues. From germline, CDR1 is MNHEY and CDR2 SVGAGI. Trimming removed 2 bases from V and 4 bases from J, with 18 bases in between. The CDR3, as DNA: TGTGCCAGCAGTTACACCTCCTCGACCCCCCGTTACGAGCAGTACTTC. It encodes CASSYTSSTPRYEQYF.

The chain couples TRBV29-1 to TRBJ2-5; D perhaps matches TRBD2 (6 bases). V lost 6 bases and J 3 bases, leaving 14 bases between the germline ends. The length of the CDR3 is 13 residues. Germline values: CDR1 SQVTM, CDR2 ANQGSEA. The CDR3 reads CSVSVSGEETQYF. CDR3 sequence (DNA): TGCAGCGTATCCGTTAGCGGTGAAGAGACCCAGTACTTC.

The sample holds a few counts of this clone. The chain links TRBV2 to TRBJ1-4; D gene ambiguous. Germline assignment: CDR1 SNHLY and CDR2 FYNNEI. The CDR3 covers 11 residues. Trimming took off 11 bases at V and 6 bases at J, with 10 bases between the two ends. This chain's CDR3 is CAVGWDEKLFF. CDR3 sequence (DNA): TGTGCCGTGGGGTGGGATGAAAAACTGTTTTTT.